This T cell receptor beta chain was captured by sequencing in a study of T cell repertoires in cytomegalovirus infection. Study information: It was recently identified HLA-C-restricted and well-studied HLA-B-restricted CMV epitopes that the study used. Signatures in public TCR beta sequences pointed to both CMV infection and matching HLA type.

The CDR3 sequence is 14 residues long. The germline V gene encodes CDR1 MNHNS and CDR2 SASEGT. Trimming removed 6 bases from V and 2 bases from J; junction bases left unmatched: 4. TCRdb reprocessed the reads with MiXCR, giving one entry per CDR3 protein. The sample gives about 920,000 distinct CDR3 sequences, 31% of which show up once; roughly 13% is in the top ten. There are a few counts of this clonotype. The antigen remains undetermined. The chain combines TRBV6-1 with TRBJ1-2; 9 nucleotides agree with TRBD1. Sequencing used cultured CD8+ T cells from PBMCs, obtained from culture after CMV antigen stimulation. This clonotype was obtained from a human donor in good health (CMV status not recorded). Some clones in this sample may be carry-over from other donors' samples. The CDR3 here is CASRIGQGNYGYTF. The CDR3 DNA reads as TGTGCCAGCAGGATCGGACAGGGGAACTATGGCTACACCTTC.